This TCR beta chain came from a study of regulatory T cells in long-lasting Graves disease. The wider study: Patients with new Graves' disease had used antithyroid drugs below 3 months.

Per germline, CDR1 SQVTM and CDR2 ANQGSEA. This CDR3 has 13 residues. The V end was cut by 7 bases, the J end by 2 bases, with 15 bases between. This clonotype was seen ten or more times. As to time point: newly diagnosed GD, antithyroid drugs for less than 3 months. Isolated PBMC RNA provided the starting material for the TCR library. TCR beta libraries were built with iRepertoire HTBI primers and Arm-PCR of CDR3 regions. TCRdb redid the calling of the multiplex PCR reads with MiXCR, one entry per CDR3 protein. The sample contains approximately 490,000 distinct CDR3 sequences, under 20% of which appear only once. These data were likewise used in another study, on T cells in Graves' hyperthyroidism and ophthalmopathy. Per that paper: Orbital computed tomography, thyroid ultrasound, serum thyroxine and TRAb, and clinical symptoms together informed the diagnoses. Initially, a first-round RT-PCR of the TCR CDR3 employed the HTBI primer set.

The receptor was isolated from a man aged 35 to 55 with Graves disease. The source was peripheral blood mononuclear cells (PBMCs), collected at new diagnosis, from a patient treated with antithyroid drugs. The rearrangement uses TRBV29-1 and TRBJ2-7; D possibly corresponds to TRBD2 (6 bases). CDR3 sequence: CSAGAGRTYEQYF. For the CDR3, the DNA is TGCAGCGCAGGAGCGGGTCGGACCTACGAGCAGTACTTC.